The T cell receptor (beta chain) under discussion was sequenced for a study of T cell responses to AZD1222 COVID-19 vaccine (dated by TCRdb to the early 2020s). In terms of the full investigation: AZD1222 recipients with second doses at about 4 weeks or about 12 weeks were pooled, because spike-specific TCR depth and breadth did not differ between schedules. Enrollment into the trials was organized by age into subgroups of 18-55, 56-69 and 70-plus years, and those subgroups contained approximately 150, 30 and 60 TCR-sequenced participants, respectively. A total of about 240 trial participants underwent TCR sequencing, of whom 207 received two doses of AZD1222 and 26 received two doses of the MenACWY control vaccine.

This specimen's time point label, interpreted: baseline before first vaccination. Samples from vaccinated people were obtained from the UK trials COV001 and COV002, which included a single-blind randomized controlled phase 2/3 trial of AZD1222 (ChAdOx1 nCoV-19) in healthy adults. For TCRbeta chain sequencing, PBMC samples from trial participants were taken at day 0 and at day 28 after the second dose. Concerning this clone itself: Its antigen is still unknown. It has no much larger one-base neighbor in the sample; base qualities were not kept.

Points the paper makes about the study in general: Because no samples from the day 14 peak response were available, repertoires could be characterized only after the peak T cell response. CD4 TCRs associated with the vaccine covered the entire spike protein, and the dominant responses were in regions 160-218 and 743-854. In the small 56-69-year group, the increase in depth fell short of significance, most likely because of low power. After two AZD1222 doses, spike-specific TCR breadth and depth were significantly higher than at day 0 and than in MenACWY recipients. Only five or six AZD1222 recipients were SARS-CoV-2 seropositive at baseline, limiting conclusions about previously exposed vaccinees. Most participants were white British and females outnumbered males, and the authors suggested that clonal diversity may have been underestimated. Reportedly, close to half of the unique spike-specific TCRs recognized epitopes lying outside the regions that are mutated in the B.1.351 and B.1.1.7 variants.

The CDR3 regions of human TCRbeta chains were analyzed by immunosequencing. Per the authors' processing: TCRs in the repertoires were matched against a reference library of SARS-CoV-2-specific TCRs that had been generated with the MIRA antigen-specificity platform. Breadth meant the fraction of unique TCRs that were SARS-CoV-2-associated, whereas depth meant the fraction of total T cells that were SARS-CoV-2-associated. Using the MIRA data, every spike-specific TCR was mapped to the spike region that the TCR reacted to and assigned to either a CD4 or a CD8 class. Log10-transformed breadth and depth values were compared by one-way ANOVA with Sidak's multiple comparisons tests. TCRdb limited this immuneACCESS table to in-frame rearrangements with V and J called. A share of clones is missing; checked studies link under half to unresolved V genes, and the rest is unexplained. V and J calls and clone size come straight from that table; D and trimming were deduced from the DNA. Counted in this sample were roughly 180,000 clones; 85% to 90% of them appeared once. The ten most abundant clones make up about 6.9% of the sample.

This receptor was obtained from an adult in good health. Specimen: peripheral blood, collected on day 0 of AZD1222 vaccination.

In nucleotide form, the sequence is TGTGCCAGCAGTGATACGAGTAACGGAGTTTACAATGAGCAGTTCTTC. This sequence encodes CASSDTSNGVYNEQFF. The chain is encoded by TRBV25-1 joined to TRBJ2-1; no D gene can be assigned with confidence. V gives up 3 bases and J gives up 4 bases, and the segment between their germline ends measures 16 bases. From the germline V gene, CDR1 is MGHDK and CDR2 is SYGVNS. The CDR3 holds 16 amino acids from the cysteine to the phenylalanine. The sequence is cut down to CDR3 DNA, 48 bases in frame from base 1.